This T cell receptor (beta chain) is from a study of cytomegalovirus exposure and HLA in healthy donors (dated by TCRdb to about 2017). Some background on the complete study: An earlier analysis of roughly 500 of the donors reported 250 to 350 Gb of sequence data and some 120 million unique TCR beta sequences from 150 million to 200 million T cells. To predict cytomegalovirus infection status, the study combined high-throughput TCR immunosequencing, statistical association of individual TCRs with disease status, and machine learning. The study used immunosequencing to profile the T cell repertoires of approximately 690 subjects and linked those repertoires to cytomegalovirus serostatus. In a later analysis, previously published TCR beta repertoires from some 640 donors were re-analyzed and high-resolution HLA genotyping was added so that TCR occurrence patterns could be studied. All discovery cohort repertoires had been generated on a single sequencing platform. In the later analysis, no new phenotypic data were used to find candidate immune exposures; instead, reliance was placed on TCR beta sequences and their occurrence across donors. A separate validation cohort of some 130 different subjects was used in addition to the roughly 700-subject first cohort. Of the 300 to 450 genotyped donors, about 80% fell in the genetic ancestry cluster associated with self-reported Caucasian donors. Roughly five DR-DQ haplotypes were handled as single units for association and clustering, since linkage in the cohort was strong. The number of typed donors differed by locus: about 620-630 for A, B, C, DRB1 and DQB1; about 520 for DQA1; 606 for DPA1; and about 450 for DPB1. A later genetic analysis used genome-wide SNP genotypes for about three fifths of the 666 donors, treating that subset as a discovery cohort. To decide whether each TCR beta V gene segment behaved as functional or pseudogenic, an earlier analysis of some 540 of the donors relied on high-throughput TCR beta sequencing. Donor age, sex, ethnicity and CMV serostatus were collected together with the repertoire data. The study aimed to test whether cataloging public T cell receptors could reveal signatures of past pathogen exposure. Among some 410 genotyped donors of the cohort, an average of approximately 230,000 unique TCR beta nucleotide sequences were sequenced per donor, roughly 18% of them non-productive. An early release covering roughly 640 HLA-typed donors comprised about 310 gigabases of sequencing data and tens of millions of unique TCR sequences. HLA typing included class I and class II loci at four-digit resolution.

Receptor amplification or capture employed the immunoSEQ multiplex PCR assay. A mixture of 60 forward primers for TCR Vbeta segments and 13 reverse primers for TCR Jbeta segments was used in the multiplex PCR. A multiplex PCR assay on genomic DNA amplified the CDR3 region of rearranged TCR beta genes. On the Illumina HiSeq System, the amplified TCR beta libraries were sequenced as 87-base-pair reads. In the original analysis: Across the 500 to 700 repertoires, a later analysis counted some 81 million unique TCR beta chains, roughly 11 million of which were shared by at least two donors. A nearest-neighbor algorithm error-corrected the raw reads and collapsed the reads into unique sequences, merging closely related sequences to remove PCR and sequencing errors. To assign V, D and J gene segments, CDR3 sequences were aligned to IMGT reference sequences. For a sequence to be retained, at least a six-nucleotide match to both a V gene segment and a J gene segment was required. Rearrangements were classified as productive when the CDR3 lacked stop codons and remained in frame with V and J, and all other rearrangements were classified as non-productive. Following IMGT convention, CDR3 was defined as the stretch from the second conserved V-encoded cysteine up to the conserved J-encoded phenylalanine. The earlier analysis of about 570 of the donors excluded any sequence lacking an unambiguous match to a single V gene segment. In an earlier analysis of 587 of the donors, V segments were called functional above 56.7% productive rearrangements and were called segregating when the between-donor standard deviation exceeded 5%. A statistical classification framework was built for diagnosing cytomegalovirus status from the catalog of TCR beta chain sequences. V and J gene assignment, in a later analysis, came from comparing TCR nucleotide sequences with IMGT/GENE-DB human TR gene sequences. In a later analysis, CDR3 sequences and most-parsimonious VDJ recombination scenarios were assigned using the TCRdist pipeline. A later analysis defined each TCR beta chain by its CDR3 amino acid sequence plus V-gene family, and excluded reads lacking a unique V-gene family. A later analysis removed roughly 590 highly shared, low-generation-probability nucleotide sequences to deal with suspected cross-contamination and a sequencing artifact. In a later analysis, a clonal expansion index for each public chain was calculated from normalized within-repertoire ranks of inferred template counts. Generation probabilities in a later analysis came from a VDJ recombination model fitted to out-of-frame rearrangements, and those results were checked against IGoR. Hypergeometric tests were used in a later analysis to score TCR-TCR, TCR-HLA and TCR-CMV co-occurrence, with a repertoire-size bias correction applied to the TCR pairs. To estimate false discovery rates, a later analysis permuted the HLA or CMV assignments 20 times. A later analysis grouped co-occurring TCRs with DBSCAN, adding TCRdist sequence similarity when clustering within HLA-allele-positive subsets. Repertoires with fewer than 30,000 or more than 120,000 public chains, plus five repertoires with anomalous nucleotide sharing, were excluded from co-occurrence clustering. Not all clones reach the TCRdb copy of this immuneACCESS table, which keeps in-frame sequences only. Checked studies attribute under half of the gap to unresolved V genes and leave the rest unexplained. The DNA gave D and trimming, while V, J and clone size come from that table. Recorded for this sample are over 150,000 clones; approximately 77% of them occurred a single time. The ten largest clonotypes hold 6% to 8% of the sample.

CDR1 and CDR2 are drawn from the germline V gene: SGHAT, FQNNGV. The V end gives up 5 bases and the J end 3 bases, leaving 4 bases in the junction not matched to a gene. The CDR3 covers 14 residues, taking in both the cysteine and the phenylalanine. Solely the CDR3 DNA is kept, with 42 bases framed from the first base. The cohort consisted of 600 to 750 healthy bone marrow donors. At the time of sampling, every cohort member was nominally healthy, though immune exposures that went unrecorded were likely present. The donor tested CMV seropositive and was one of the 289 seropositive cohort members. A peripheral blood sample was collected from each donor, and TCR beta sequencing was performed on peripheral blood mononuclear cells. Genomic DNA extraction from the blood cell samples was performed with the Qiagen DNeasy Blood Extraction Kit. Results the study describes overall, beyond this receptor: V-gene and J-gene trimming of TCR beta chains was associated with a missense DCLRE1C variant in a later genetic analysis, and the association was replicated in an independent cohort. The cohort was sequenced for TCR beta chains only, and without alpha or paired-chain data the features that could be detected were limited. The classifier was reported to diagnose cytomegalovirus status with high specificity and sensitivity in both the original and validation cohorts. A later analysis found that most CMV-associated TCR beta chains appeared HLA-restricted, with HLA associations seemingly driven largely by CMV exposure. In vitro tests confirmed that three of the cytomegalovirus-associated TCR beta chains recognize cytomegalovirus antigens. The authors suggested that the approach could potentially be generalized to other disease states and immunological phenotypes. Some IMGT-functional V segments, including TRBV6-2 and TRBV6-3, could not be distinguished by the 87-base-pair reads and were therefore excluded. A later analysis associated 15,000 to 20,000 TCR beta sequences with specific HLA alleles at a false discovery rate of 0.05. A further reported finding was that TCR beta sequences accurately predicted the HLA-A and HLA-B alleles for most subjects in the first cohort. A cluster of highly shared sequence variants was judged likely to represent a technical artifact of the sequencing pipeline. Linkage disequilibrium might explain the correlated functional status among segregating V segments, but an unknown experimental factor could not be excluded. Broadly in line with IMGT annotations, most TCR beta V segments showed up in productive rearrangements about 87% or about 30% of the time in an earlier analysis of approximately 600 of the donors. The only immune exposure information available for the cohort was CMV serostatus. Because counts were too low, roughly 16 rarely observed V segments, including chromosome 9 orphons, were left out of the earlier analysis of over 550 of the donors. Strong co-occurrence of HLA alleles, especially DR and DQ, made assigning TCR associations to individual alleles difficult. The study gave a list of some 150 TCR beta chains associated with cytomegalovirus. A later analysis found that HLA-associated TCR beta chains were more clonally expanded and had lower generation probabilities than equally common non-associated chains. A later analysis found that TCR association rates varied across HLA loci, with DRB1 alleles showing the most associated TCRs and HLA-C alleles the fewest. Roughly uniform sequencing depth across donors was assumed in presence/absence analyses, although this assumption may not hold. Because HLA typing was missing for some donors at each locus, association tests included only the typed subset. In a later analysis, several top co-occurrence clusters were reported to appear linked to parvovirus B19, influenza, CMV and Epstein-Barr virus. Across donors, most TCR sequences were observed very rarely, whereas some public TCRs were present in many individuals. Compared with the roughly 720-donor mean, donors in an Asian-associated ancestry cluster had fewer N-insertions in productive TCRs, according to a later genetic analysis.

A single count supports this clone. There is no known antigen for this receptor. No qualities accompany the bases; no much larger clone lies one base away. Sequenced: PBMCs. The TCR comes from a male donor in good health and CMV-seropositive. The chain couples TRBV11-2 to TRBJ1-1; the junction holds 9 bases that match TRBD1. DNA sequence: TGTGCCAGCAGCCTGACAGGGGGATACACTGAAGCTTTCTTT. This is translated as CASSLTGGYTEAFF.